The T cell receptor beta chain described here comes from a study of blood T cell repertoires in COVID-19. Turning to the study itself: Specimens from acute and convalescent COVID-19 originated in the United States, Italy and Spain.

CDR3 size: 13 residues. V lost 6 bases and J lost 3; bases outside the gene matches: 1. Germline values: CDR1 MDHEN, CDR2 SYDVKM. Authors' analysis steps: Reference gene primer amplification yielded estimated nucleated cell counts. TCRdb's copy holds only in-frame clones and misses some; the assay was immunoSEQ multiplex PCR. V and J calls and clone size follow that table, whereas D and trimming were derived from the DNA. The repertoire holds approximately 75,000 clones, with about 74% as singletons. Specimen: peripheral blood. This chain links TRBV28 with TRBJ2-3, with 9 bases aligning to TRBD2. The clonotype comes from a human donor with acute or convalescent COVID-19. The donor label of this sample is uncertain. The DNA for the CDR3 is TGTGCCAGCAGGACTAGCGGTACAGATACGCAGTATTTT. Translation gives CASRTSGTDTQYF. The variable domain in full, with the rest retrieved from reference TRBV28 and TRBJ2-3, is DVKVTQSSRYLVKRTGEKVFLECVQDMDHENMFWYRQDPGLGLRLIYFSYDVKMKEKGDIPEGYSVSREKKERFSLILESASTNQTSMYLCASRTSGTDTQYFGPGTRLTVL.